This T cell receptor beta chain was sequenced during a study of shared clonotypes between healthy human individuals. Several immunoSEQ 96-well plates shared each subset's DNA, each plate a replicate. The protocol was immunoSEQ multiplex PCR, while the TCRdb copy is restricted to in-frame clones and leaves out a portion. Of about 1.1 million clones listed, about 72% were seen once; the top ten hold 0.89%. The CDR3 runs 12 residues. V was shortened by 4 bases and J by 2 bases, with 9 bases between the two germline ends. Germline-derived CDR1 and CDR2 are SQVTM and ANQGSEA. The sequencing sample was made of memory CD4+ T cells from PBMCs. Subset indicated: CD45RA-negative fraction. This TCR was recovered from a man younger than 30 in good health. Some clones in this sample may be carry-over from other donors' samples. The V call is TRBV29-1, the J call TRBJ2-7; a weak D match, TRBD2 (5 bases). The CDR3 nucleotides read TGCAGCGTTGTACTAGTCCCCTACGAGCAGTACTTC. Protein: CSVVLVPYEQYF.